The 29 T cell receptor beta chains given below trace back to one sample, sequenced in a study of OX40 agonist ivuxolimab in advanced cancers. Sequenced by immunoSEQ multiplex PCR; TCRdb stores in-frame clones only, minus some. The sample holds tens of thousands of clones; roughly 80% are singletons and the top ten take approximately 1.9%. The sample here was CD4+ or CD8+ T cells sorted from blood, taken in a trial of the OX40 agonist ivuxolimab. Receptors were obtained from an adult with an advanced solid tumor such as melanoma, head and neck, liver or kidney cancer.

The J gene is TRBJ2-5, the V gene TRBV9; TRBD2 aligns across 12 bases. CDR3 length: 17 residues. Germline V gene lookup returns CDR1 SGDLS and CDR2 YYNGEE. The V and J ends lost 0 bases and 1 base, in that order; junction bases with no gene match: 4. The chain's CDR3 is CASSVGRTSGTQETQYF. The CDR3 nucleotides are TGTGCCAGCAGCGTAGGCCGGACTAGCGGGACCCAAGAGACCCAGTACTTC.

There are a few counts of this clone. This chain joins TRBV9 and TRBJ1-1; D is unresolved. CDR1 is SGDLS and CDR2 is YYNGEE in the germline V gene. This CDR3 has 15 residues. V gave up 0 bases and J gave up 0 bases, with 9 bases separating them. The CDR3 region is CASSVVRTVNTEAFF. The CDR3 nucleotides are TGTGCCAGCAGCGTAGTGAGGACGGTGAACACTGAAGCTTTCTTT.

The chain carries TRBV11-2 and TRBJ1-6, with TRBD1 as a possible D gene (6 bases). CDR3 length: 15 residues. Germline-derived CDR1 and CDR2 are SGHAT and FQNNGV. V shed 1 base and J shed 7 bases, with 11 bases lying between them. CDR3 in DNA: TGTGCCAGCAGCTTAGCAGGGGCTCTCAATTCACCCCTCCACTTT. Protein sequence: CASSLAGALNSPLHF.

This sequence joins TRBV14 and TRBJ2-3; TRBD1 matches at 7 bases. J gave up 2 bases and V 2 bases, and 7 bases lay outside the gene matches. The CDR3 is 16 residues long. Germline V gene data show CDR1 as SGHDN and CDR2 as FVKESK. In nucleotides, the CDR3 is TGTGCCAGCAGCCAATTTAGGGGGCGACACACAGATACGCAGTATTTT. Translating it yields CASSQFRGRHTDTQYF.

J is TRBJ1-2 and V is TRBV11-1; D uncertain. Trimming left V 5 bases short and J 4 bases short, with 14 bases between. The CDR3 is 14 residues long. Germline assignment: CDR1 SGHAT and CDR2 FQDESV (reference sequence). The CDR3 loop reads CASSANGGVYGYTF. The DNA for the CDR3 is TGTGCCAGCAGCGCGAATGGCGGAGTCTATGGCTACACCTTC.

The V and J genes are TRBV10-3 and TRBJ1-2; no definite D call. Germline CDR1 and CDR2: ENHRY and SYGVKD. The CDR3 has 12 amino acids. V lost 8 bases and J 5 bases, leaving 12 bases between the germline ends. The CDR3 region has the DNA TGTGCCATCGCCCCCAAGGGTTATGGCTACACCTTC. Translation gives CAIAPKGYGYTF.

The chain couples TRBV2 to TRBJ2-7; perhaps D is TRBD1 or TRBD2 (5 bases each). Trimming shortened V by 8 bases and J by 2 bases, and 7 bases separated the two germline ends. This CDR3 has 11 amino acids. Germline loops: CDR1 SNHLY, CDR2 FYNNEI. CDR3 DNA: TGTGCCAGCGGGGGTCCCTACGAGCAGTACTTC. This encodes CASGGPYEQYF. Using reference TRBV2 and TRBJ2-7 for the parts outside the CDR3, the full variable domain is EPEVTQTPSHQVTQMGQEVILRCVPISNHLYFYWYRQILGQKVEFLVSFYNNEISEKSEIFDDQFSVERPDGSNFTLKIRSTKLEDSAMYFCASGGPYEQYFGPGTRLTVT.

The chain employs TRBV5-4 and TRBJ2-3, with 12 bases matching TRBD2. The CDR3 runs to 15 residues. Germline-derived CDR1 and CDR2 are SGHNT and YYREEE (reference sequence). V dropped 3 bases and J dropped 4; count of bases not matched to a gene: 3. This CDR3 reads CASSSTSGSPDTQYF. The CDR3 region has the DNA TGTGCCAGCAGCTCGACTAGCGGGAGCCCAGATACGCAGTATTTT.

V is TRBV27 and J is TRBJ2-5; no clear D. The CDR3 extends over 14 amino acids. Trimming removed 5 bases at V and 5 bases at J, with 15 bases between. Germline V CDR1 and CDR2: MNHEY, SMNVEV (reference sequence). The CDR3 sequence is CASSDGRFRETQYF. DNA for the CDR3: TGTGCCAGCAGTGACGGTCGGTTCCGGGAGACCCAGTACTTC.

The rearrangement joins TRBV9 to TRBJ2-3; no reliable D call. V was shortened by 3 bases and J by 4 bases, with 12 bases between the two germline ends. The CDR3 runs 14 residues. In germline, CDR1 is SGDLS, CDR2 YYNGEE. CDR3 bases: TGTGCCAGCAGCGGTCCCTGGAGCGCAGATACGCAGTATTTT. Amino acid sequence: CASSGPWSADTQYF. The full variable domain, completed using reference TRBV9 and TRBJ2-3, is DSGVTQTPKHLITATGQRVTLRCSPRSGDLSVYWYQQSLDQGLQFLIQYYNGEERAKGNILERFSAQQFPDLHSELNLSSLELGDSALYFCASSGPWSADTQYFGPGTRLTVL.

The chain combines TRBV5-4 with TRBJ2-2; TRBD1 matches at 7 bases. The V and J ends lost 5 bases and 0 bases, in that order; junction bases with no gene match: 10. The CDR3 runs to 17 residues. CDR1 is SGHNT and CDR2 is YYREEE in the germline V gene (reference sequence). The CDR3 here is CASSPPGDSANTGELFF. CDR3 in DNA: TGTGCCAGCAGTCCCCCCGGGGACAGCGCGAACACCGGGGAGCTGTTTTTT.

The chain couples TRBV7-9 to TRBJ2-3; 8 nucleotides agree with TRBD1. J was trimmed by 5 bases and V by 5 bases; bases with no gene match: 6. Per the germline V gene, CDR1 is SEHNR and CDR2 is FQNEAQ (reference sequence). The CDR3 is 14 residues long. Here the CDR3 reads CASSLDRDGDTQYF. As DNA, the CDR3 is TGTGCCAGCAGCCTGGACAGGGATGGAGATACGCAGTATTTT.

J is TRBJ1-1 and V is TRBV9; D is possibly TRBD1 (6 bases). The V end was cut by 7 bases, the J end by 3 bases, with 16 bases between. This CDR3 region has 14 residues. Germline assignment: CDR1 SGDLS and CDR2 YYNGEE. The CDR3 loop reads CASGGRSSDTEAFF. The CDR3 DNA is TGTGCCAGCGGGGGCAGGAGCTCGGACACTGAAGCTTTCTTT. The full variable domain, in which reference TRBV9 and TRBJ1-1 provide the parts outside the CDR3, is DSGVTQTPKHLITATGQRVTLRCSPRSGDLSVYWYQQSLDQGLQFLIQYYNGEERAKGNILERFSAQQFPDLHSELNLSSLELGDSALYFCASGGRSSDTEAFFGQGTRLTVV.

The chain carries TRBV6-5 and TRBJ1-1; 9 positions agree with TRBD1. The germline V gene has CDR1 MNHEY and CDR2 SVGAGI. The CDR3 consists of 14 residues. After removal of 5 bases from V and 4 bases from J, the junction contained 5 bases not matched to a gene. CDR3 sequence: CASSDGQGTTEAFF. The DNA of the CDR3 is TGTGCCAGCAGTGACGGACAGGGGACCACTGAAGCTTTCTTT.

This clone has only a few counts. The CDR3, as DNA: TGTGCCAGCAGCTTAGACTCTCACACCGGGGAGCTGTTTTTT. Translated, it gives CASSLDSHTGELFF. The chain employs TRBV7-9 and TRBJ2-2; the D is unclear. The germline gives CDR1 SEHNR, CDR2 FQNEAQ (reference sequence). V was cut by 1 base and J by 3 bases, with 6 bases left in between. The CDR3 has 14 residues.

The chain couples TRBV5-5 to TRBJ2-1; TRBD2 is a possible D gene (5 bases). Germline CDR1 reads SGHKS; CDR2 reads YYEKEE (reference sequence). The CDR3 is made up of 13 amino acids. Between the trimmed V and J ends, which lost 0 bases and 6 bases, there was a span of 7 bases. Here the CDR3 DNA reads TGTGCCAGCAGCTTGGGAGGGAGCAATGAGCAGTTCTTC. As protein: CASSLGGSNEQFF.

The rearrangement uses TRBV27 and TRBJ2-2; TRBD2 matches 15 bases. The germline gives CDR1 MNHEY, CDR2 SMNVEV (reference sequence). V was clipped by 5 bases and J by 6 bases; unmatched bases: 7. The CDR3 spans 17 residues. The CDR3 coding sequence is TGTGCCAGCAGTGTCTCGGGACTAGCGGGAGGTCCCGGGGAGCTGTTTTTT. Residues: CASSVSGLAGGPGELFF.

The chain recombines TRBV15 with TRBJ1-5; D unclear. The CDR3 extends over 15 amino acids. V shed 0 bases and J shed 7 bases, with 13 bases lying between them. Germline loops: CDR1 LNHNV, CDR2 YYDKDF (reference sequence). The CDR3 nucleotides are TGTGCCACCAGCAGAGATACACGCGACGGACAGCCCCAGCATTTT. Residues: CATSRDTRDGQPQHF.

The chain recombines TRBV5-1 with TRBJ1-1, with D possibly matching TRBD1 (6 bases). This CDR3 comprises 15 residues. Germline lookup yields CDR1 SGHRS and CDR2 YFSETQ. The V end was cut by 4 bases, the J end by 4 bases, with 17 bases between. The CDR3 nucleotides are TGCGCCAGCAGCCAGCAAGGAGGGGGGTCCACTGAAGCTTTCTTT. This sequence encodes CASSQQGGGSTEAFF. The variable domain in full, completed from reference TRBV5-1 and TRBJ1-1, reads KAGVTQTPRYLIKTRGQQVTLSCSPISGHRSVSWYQQTPGQGLQFLFEYFSETQRNKGNFPGRFSGRQFSNSRSEMNVSTLELGDSALYLCASSQQGGGSTEAFFGQGTRLTVV.

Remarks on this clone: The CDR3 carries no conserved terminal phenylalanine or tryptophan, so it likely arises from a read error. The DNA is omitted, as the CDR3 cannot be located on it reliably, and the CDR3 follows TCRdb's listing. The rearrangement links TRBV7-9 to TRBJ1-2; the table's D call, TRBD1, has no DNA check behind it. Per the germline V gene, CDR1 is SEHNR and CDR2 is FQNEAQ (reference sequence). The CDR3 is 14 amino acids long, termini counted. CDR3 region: CASSLTRGQGDLAY.

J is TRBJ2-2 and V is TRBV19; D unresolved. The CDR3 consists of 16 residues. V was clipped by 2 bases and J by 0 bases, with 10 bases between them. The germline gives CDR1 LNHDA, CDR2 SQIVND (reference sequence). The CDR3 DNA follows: TGTGCCAGTAGTATAATTGTCAGTACGAACACCGGGGAGCTGTTTTTT. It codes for CASSIIVSTNTGELFF.

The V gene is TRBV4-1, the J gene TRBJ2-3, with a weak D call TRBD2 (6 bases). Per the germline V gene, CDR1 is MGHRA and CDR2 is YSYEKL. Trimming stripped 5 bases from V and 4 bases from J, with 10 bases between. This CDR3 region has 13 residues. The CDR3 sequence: CASSARLADTQYF. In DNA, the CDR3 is TGCGCCAGCAGCGCTAGACTAGCAGATACGCAGTATTTT.

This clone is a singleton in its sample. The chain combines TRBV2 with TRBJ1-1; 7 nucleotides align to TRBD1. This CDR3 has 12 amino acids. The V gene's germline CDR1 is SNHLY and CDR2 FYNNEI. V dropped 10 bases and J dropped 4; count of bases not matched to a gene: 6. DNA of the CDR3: TGTGCCACTACAGGGGTGCGCACTGAAGCTTTCTTT. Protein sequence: CATTGVRTEAFF.

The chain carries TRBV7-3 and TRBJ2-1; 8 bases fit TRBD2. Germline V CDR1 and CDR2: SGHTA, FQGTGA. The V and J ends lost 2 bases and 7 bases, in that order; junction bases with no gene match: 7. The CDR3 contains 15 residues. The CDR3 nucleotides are TGTGCCAGCAGCTTATTTAGCGGGACTTGGAATGAGCAGTTCTTC. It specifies CASSLFSGTWNEQFF. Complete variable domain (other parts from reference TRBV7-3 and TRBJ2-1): GAGVSQTPSNKVTEKGKYVELRCDPISGHTALYWYRQSLGQGPEFLIYFQGTGAADDSGLPNDRFFAVRPEGSVSTLKIQRTERGDSAVYLCASSLFSGTWNEQFFGPGTRLTVL.

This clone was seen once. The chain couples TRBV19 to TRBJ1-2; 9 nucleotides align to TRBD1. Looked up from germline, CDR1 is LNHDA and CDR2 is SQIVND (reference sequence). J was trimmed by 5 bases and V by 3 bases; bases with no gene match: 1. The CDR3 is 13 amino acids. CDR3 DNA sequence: TGTGCCAGTAGTATCGGACAGGGGTATGGCTACACCTTC. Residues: CASSIGQGYGYTF. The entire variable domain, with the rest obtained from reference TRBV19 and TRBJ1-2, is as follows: DGGITQSPKYLFRKEGQNVTLSCEQNLNHDAMYWYRQDPGQGLRLIYYSQIVNDFQKGDIAEGYSVSREKKESFPLTVTSAQKNPTAFYLCASSIGQGYGYTFGSGTRLTVV.

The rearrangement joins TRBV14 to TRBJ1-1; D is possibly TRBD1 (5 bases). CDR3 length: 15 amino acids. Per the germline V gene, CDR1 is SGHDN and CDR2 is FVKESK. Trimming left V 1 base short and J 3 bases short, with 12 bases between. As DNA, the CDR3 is TGTGCCAGCAGCCAAGGAGGGACCGAGGACACTGAAGCTTTCTTT. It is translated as CASSQGGTEDTEAFF.

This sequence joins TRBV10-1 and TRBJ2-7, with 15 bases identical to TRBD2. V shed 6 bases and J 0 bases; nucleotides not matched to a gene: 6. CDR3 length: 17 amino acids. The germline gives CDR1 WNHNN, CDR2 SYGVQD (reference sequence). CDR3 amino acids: CASRIGLAGGPSYEQYF. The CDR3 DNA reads TGCGCCAGCAGGATAGGACTAGCGGGAGGGCCCTCCTACGAGCAGTACTTC.

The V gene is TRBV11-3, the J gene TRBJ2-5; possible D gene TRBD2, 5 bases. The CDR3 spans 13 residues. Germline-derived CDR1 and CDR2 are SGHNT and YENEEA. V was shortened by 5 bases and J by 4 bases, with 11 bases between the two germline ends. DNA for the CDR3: TGTGCCAGCAGCCGTAGCGTGAGAGAGACCCAGTACTTC. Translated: CASSRSVRETQYF. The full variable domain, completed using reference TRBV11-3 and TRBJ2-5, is EAGVVQSPRYKIIEKKQPVAFWCNPISGHNTLYWYLQNLGQGPELLIRYENEEAVDDSQLPKDRFSAERLKGVDSTLKIQPAELGDSAVYLCASSRSVRETQYFGPGTRLLVL.

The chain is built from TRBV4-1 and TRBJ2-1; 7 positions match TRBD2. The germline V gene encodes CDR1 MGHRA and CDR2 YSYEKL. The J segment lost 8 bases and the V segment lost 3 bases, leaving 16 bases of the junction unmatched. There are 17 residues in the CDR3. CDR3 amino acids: CASSQRPSSGRVDEQFF. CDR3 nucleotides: TGCGCCAGCAGCCAGCGACCATCTAGCGGAAGAGTGGATGAGCAGTTCTTC.